Presented here are 3 T cell receptor beta chains from one specimen sequenced in a study of cytomegalovirus exposure and HLA in healthy donors. The PCR made use of 60 Vbeta and 13 Jbeta primers. Sequencing used immunoSEQ multiplex PCR; TCRdb keeps in-frame clones, though not all of them. The sample yields about 100,000 clones, about four fifths seen once. Sequencing was done on a sample of PBMCs. Every receptor here comes from a man aged 35-49 years in good health and CMV-seropositive.

CDR3 protein: CAIDEGVSTDTQYF. The CDR3 nucleotides are TGTGCCATCGACGAGGGGGTCAGCACAGATACGCAGTATTTT. The chain recombines TRBV7-3 with TRBJ2-3, with D possibly matching TRBD1 (6 bases). Germline V CDR1 and CDR2: SGHTA, FQGTGA. The length of the CDR3 is 14 residues. Trimming removed 10 bases from V and 0 bases from J, with 14 bases in between.

The rearrangement joins TRBV2 to TRBJ1-2, with TRBD1 as a possible D gene (6 bases). The CDR3 has 13 amino acids. Trimming left V 5 bases short and J 4 bases short, with 11 bases between. Germline loops: CDR1 SNHLY, CDR2 FYNNEI. CDR3 sequence (DNA): TGTGCCAGCAGTAGGACAGCGCTCTATGGCTACACCTTC. It is translated as CASSRTALYGYTF.

The V gene is TRBV9, the J gene TRBJ2-7; 8 positions match TRBD1. The trim removed 6 bases at V and 10 bases at J, leaving 9 bases unmatched. CDR1 is SGDLS and CDR2 is YYNGEE in the germline V gene. This CDR3 is 12 amino acids long. In DNA, the CDR3 is TGTGCCAGCACCTCCGGGACAGGTCCCCAGTACTTC. It translates to CASTSGTGPQYF. Full variable domain (missing parts from reference TRBV9 and TRBJ2-7): DSGVTQTPKHLITATGQRVTLRCSPRSGDLSVYWYQQSLDQGLQFLIQYYNGEERAKGNILERFSAQQFPDLHSELNLSSLELGDSALYFCASTSGTGPQYFGPGTRLTVT.